This T cell receptor beta chain is from a study of blood T cell repertoires in COVID-19. Whole-study context: The origin of the acute and convalescent COVID-19 samples was the United States, Italy and Spain. T cells, B-cell-depleted T cells, or PBMCs provided the cDNA or gDNA that served as material.

The CDR3 sequence is 15 residues long. The J segment lost 0 bases and the V segment lost 6 bases, leaving 4 bases of the junction unmatched. The germline CDR1 and CDR2 sequences are SGHAT and FQNNGV. Original handling: For nucleated cells, counts were estimated from reference gene primer amplification. This table comes from immunoSEQ multiplex PCR, and its TCRdb copy is limited to in-frame clones, with some not included. The V and J calls and clone size come from that table; D and trimming were worked out from the DNA. The profile shows approximately 210,000 clones, around four fifths of them singletons.

The source is a human donor in a cohort sampled during active COVID-19. This chain joins TRBV11-2 and TRBJ2-1, with 8 bases lining up with TRBD1. The sample consisted of peripheral blood. As DNA, the CDR3 is TGTGCCAGCAGAACTGGGACAGGCTCCTACAATGAGCAGTTCTTC. Amino acids: CASRTGTGSYNEQFF.